This is a list of T cell receptor beta chains from one sample in a study of T cell changes during pregnancy in multiple sclerosis. The repertoire was sequenced with immunoSEQ multiplex PCR; TCRdb's copy has only in-frame clones and lacks some. The repertoire consists of roughly 26,000 clones, with 85% to 90% occurring once and the leading ten covering roughly 17%. This specimen consisted of CD8+ T cells from peripheral blood mononuclear cells, obtained in the second trimester of pregnancy. The receptors originated from a female donor with multiple sclerosis, enrolled in a pregnancy study. CDR3s leave out the opening cysteine and the closing phenylalanine or tryptophan.

J	V	length	CDR3
TRBJ2-3	TRBV7-9	10	ASSPETDTQY
TRBJ2-5	TRBV25-1	10	ASSRQGASQY
TRBJ2-1	TRBV6-4	13	ASSGTSGSYNEQF
TRBJ2-2	TRBV4-3	13	ASSQGVGPTGELF
TRBJ1-4	TRBV9	12	ASSRDLTNEKLF
TRBJ2-5	TRBV7-9	14	ASSPTSGDGRETQY
TRBJ2-3	TRBV27	13	ASSFYRGVTDTQY
TRBJ2-7	TRBV7-9	11	ASSPPGGYEQY
TRBJ2-7	TRBV5-4	12	ASSPEDRVYEQY
TRBJ2-2	TRBV28	14	ASKTPVGQGSGELF
TRBJ1-3	TRBV7-9	13	ASSGNPLQVDTIY
TRBJ2-7	TRBV29-1	10	SVVGVGYEQY
TRBJ2-3	TRBV9	11	ASSVGRADTQY
TRBJ2-7	TRBV27	14	ASSLREGVASYEQY
TRBJ2-7	TRBV19	13	ASSISGDLGYEQY
TRBJ2-7	TRBV27	12	ASRRAGGSDEQY
TRBJ1-1	TRBV5-1	15	ASSLVGQGDKKTEAF
TRBJ1-1	TRBV11-2	11	ASSPTQSTEAF
TRBJ2-1	TRBV27	13	ASNTGGPLRNEQF
TRBJ1-5	TRBV6-4	11	ASSDSPNQPQH
TRBJ2-2	TRBV5-8	18	ASSLRVWGLAGGSTGELF
TRBJ2-1	TRBV7-9	13	ASSLTSGSWGEQF
TRBJ2-7	TRBV19	12	ASSTRRQTDEQY
TRBJ2-7	TRBV19	12	ASSTGPVSYEQY
TRBJ1-1	TRBV11-2	11	ASSLVLPREAF
TRBJ2-7	TRBV6-1	12	ASRESGSPYEQY
TRBJ2-3	TRBV28	14	ASSPGLAGATDTQY
TRBJ2-5	TRBV28	14	ASSLGDREVTETQY